These 31 T cell receptor beta chains were all obtained from the same sample, sequenced in a study of T cell responses to AZD1222 COVID-19 vaccine. The data were produced by immunoSEQ multiplex PCR, yet TCRdb's version contains in-frame clones alone and is incomplete. The data contain approximately 94,000 clones, about 88% of them singletons. This specimen was peripheral blood, taken on day 0 of AZD1222 vaccination. Receptors were obtained from an adult in good health.

The chain is built from TRBV27 and TRBJ1-6; D unresolved. The CDR3 totals 15 residues. Trimming left V 10 bases short and J 7 bases short, with 20 bases between. Germline lookup yields CDR1 MNHEY and CDR2 SMNVEV (reference sequence). The CDR3 DNA reads as TGTGCCACCCTCTCCGCGGTGGCACAGAATTCACCCCTCCACTTT. This sequence encodes CATLSAVAQNSPLHF.

The chain combines TRBV6-1 with TRBJ2-2; 10 bases line up with TRBD2. The ends lost 3 bases at V and 5 bases at J; junction bases unmatched: 3. CDR1 is MNHNS and CDR2 is SASEGT in the germline V gene. This CDR3 is 15 amino acids long. Written as DNA, the CDR3 is TGTGCCAGCAGTGATCTACTAGCGGGAACCGGGGAGCTGTTTTTT. As protein: CASSDLLAGTGELFF.

This sequence joins TRBV2 and TRBJ1-5; D perhaps matches TRBD1 (5 bases). The V end was cut by 3 bases, the J end by 2 bases, with 11 bases between. The CDR3 covers 15 residues. Germline CDR1 and CDR2: SNHLY and FYNNEI. CDR3 protein: CASSDWGYGNQPQHF. CDR3 coding DNA: TGTGCCAGCAGTGATTGGGGGTACGGCAATCAGCCCCAGCATTTT.

V and J are TRBV19 and TRBJ1-1, with D perhaps matching TRBD1 (6 bases). The germline V and J ends were trimmed by 7 bases and 5 bases, with 14 bases remaining between them. The CDR3 runs to 13 residues. CDR1 and CDR2 (germline): LNHDA, SQIVND (reference sequence). The CDR3: CASTLTGVTEAFF. DNA of the CDR3: TGTGCCAGTACCCTGACAGGAGTTACTGAAGCTTTCTTT.

The rearrangement joins TRBV28 to TRBJ1-4; D possibly corresponds to TRBD1 (6 bases). The germline V and J ends were trimmed by 5 bases and 7 bases, with 20 bases remaining between them. The CDR3 is made up of 16 amino acids. Germline lookup yields CDR1 MDHEN and CDR2 SYDVKM. CDR3 loop: CASSVGGGGAGEKLFF. The CDR3 DNA follows: TGTGCCAGCAGTGTCGGCGGGGGGGGCGCAGGTGAAAAACTGTTTTTT.

The chain uses TRBV6-2 or TRBV6-3 and TRBJ1-6; no reliable D call. Trimming pared 6 bases from V and 10 bases from J, leaving 10 bases between. Germline loops: CDR1 MNHEY, CDR2 SVGEGT. The CDR3 extends over 12 amino acids. Here the CDR3 DNA reads TGTGCCAGCAGCTTTCCGGTGTCACCCCTCCACTTT. Protein: CASSFPVSPLHF.

The gene calls are TRBV7-3 and TRBJ1-6; 8 nucleotides agree with TRBD1. After removal of 4 bases from V and 8 bases from J, the junction contained 4 bases not matched to a gene. Germline assignment: CDR1 SGHTA and CDR2 FQGTGA. The CDR3 has 14 amino acids. For the CDR3, the DNA is TGTGCCAGCAGCTCGGGACAGGTCTATTCACCCCTCCACTTT. Translated: CASSSGQVYSPLHF. Drawing the rest from reference TRBV7-3 and TRBJ1-6, the complete variable domain is GAGVSQTPSNKVTEKGKYVELRCDPISGHTALYWYRQSLGQGPEFLIYFQGTGAADDSGLPNDRFFAVRPEGSVSTLKIQRTERGDSAVYLCASSSGQVYSPLHFGNGTRLTVT.

The chain links TRBV5-1 to TRBJ1-2, with TRBD1 identical over 11 bases. The CDR3 has 15 amino acids. Germline values: CDR1 SGHRS, CDR2 YFSETQ. After removal of 0 bases from V and 6 bases from J, the junction contained 4 bases not matched to a gene. This CDR3 reads CASSLDGTGGNGYTF. CDR3 DNA: TGCGCCAGCAGCTTGGACGGGACAGGGGGAAATGGCTACACCTTC.

The CDR3 here is CASSSTFPNSSYEQYF. The CDR3 bases are TGTGCCAGCAGCTCTACTTTCCCGAACAGCTCCTACGAGCAGTACTTC. The V gene is TRBV7-9, the J gene TRBJ2-7; D remains unclear. Trimming removed 4 bases at V and 0 bases at J, with 16 bases between. CDR3 length equals 16 residues. Germline V CDR1 and CDR2: SEHNR, FQNEAQ (reference sequence).

This chain links TRBV5-6 with TRBJ2-2; D gene unclear. V shed 1 base and J shed 1 base, with 14 bases lying between them. Germline CDR1 reads SGHDT; CDR2 reads YYEEEE. The CDR3 contains 17 residues. CDR3 region: CASSLFNSAENTGELFF. As DNA, the CDR3 is TGTGCCAGCAGCTTGTTTAACTCGGCGGAGAACACCGGGGAGCTGTTTTTT.

V is TRBV19 and J is TRBJ2-3; 8 bases are shared with TRBD2. The CDR3 totals 16 residues. Trimming at V came to 3 bases and at J to 2 bases, leaving 7 bases not matched to a gene. In germline, CDR1 is LNHDA, CDR2 SQIVND (reference sequence). This CDR3 reads CASSMWTSLYTDTQYF. The CDR3 bases are TGTGCCAGTAGTATGTGGACTAGCCTCTACACAGATACGCAGTATTTT.

This clone has only a few counts. V and J are TRBV7-2 and TRBJ1-6, with 9 nucleotides matching TRBD1. V gave up 4 bases and J gave up 6 bases; unmatched junction bases: 10. CDR1 is SGHTA and CDR2 is FQGNSA in the germline V gene. This CDR3 is 17 amino acids long. CDR3 coding DNA: TGTGCCAGCAGCTCGGGACAGGGTGGGACACTTAATTCACCCCTCCACTTT. This sequence encodes CASSSGQGGTLNSPLHF.

CDR3 sequence (DNA): TGTGCCAGCAGCTTTCGGGGTAAGGTCTACGAGCAGTACTTC. It translates to CASSFRGKVYEQYF. The chain is built from TRBV5-6 and TRBJ2-7, with D perhaps TRBD2 (5 bases). The CDR3 is 14 amino acids. V was trimmed by 2 bases and J by 3 bases, leaving 12 bases between them. Germline-derived CDR1 and CDR2 are SGHDT and YYEEEE.

The DNA of the CDR3 is TGCGCCAGCGGACTAGCGGGAGGGTACACAGATACGCAGTATTTT. Its protein is CASGLAGGYTDTQYF. The chain has TRBV5-1 and TRBJ2-3, with 15 nucleotides matching TRBD2. Germline CDR1 reads SGHRS; CDR2 reads YFSETQ. V dropped 7 bases and J dropped 2; count of bases not matched to a gene: 2. The length of the CDR3 is 15 residues.

This clone was detected once. This rearrangement joins TRBV5-1 to TRBJ2-4; 9 bases agree with TRBD2. CDR1 is SGHRS, CDR2 YFSETQ, per germline. J lost 5 bases, V lost 4 bases, and 10 bases had no gene match. The CDR3 totals 16 residues. The CDR3 loop is CASSPGAGGSENIQYF. In nucleotides, the CDR3 is TGCGCCAGCAGCCCGGGGGCGGGAGGGTCAGAAAACATTCAGTACTTC.

For the CDR3, the DNA is TGCGCCAGCAGCCAAGTACGGACCAACTATGGCTACACCTTC. Translating gives CASSQVRTNYGYTF. The rearrangement joins TRBV4-1 to TRBJ1-2; D gene uncertain. This CDR3 has 14 amino acids. V was cut by 1 base and J by 2 bases, with 8 bases left in between. CDR1 is MGHRA and CDR2 is YSYEKL in the germline V gene.

The chain recombines TRBV9 with TRBJ2-1; 10 positions match TRBD1. The CDR3 runs to 18 residues. Germline V gene data show CDR1 as SGDLS and CDR2 as YYNGEE. The V and J ends lost 0 bases and 8 bases, in that order; junction bases with no gene match: 14. CDR3 bases: TGTGCCAGCAGCGTAGAAGTTACGCCCGGACAGGGGGGTTATGAGCAGTTCTTC. This encodes CASSVEVTPGQGGYEQFF.

This clone appeared a single time. The V call is TRBV19, the J call TRBJ1-3; D possibly corresponds to TRBD1 (5 bases). Germline values: CDR1 LNHDA, CDR2 SQIVND (reference sequence). This CDR3 has 15 residues. Trimming shortened V by 1 base and J by 0 bases, and 7 bases separated the two germline ends. The chain's CDR3 is CASSIAGSSGNTIYF. In nucleotides, the CDR3 is TGTGCCAGTAGTATAGCAGGGTCCTCTGGAAACACCATATATTTT. Full variable domain (rest looked up from reference TRBV19 and TRBJ1-3): DGGITQSPKYLFRKEGQNVTLSCEQNLNHDAMYWYRQDPGQGLRLIYYSQIVNDFQKGDIAEGYSVSREKKESFPLTVTSAQKNPTAFYLCASSIAGSSGNTIYFGEGSWLTVV.

The gene calls are TRBV18 and TRBJ2-7; 10 positions match TRBD1. Germline V gives CDR1 KGHSH, CDR2 LQKENI. J was trimmed by 3 bases and V by 0 bases; bases with no gene match: 2. The CDR3 has 15 residues. CDR3 sequence (DNA): TGTGCCAGCTCACCACCCAGGACAGGGGGCTACGAGCAGTACTTC. Translation: CASSPPRTGGYEQYF.

V and J are TRBV11-2 and TRBJ2-7, with TRBD2 identical over 12 bases. The CDR3 contains 14 residues. J lost 9 bases, V lost 4 bases, and 7 bases had no gene match. Germline loops: CDR1 SGHAT, CDR2 FQNNGV. The CDR3 DNA sequence: TGTGCCAGCAGCTCGGGACTAGCGGGCGGGCCGCAGTACTTC. Amino acids: CASSSGLAGGPQYF.

The chain uses TRBV7-8 and TRBJ1-3, with D unresolved. The germline gives CDR1 SGHVS, CDR2 FQNEAQ. Trimming left V 4 bases short and J 0 bases short, with 16 bases between. The CDR3 has 17 residues. The chain's CDR3 is CASSYPLSSISGNTIYF. As DNA, the CDR3 is TGTGCCAGCAGCTACCCTCTGTCATCCATCTCTGGAAACACCATATATTTT.

CDR3 residues: CARVPNRGSNQPQHF. CDR3 bases: TGTGCCAGAGTCCCAAACAGGGGAAGCAATCAGCCCCAGCATTTT. This chain links TRBV5-3 with TRBJ1-5; 7 bases map to TRBD1. TRBV5-3 is placed among ORFs of uncertain function. The V gene end was trimmed by 7 bases and the J gene end by 1 base; junction bases not matched to a gene: 8. CDR3 size: 15 residues.

The chain carries TRBV5-1 and TRBJ1-2; D gene uncertain. V was shortened by 0 bases and J by 8 bases, with 14 bases between the two germline ends. The CDR3 spans 14 residues. Germline V gene lookup returns CDR1 SGHRS and CDR2 YFSETQ. CDR3 nucleotides: TGCGCCAGCAGCTTGGGGCCCGAAGCTCAAGGCTACACCTTC. As protein: CASSLGPEAQGYTF.

This sequence joins TRBV7-2 and TRBJ2-1, with D possibly matching TRBD1 (5 bases). The CDR3 extends over 16 amino acids. Trimming cost V 1 base and J 12 bases, with 22 bases left between them. Germline-derived CDR1 and CDR2 are SGHTA and FQGNSA. The CDR3 here is CASSLEQGTGNKGQFF. DNA for the CDR3: TGTGCCAGCAGCTTAGAGCAGGGTACGGGTAACAAGGGGCAGTTCTTC.

V usage is TRBV12-3 or TRBV12-4 and J usage is TRBJ2-5; D is unclear. The CDR3 runs 13 residues. V lost 1 base, J lost 5 bases, and 8 bases lay in between. The CDR3 sequence: CASSLGQQETQYF. The CDR3 nucleotides are TGTGCCAGCAGTTTAGGGCAACAGGAGACCCAGTACTTC.

This chain links TRBV6-5 with TRBJ1-2, with 9 bases that match TRBD1. With 9 bases clipped from V and 4 bases from J, the junction kept 9 bases outside the gene matches. The CDR3 has 14 residues. Germline V gives CDR1 MNHEY, CDR2 SVGAGI. This CDR3 is CASRGTGTFYGYTF. DNA of the CDR3: TGTGCCAGTAGGGGGACAGGGACTTTCTATGGCTACACCTTC.

The chain is built from TRBV9 and TRBJ2-3, with 9 positions matching TRBD2. V was pared by 4 bases and J by 7 bases, with 16 bases of the junction left unmatched. This CDR3 spans 17 amino acids. Germline lookup yields CDR1 SGDLS and CDR2 YYNGEE. CDR3 coding DNA: TGTGCCAGCAGCCCAATTGACTTAGCGGGAGTTGAGAATACGCAGTATTTT. Amino acids: CASSPIDLAGVENTQYF.

The chain has TRBV30 and TRBJ1-2; the D is unclear. The CDR3 has 11 amino acids. The germline V gene encodes CDR1 GTSNPN and CDR2 SVGIG (reference sequence). V lost 5 bases to trimming and J lost 4 bases, with 8 bases between them. The CDR3 loop is CAWGVGYGYTF. The CDR3 DNA follows: TGTGCCTGGGGGGTGGGCTATGGCTACACCTTC.

The V call is TRBV28, the J call TRBJ2-1, with 13 bases fitting TRBD2. CDR3 length: 16 amino acids. Germline CDR1 MDHEN, CDR2 SYDVKM. With V trimmed by 9 bases and J by 0 bases, 5 bases remained unmatched. CDR3 protein: CASGTSGISSYNEQFF. The CDR3 bases are TGTGCCAGTGGGACTAGCGGGATAAGCTCCTACAATGAGCAGTTCTTC.

This rearrangement joins TRBV18 to TRBJ1-2; D is possibly TRBD1 (5 bases). The CDR3 spans 14 residues. Germline V CDR1 and CDR2: KGHSH, LQKENI. V was shortened by 5 bases and J by 2 bases, with 12 bases between the two germline ends. CDR3: CASSTRDGNYGYTF. The CDR3 DNA is TGTGCCAGCTCAACCCGGGACGGCAACTATGGCTACACCTTC. The full variable domain, in which reference TRBV18 and TRBJ1-2 provide the parts outside the CDR3, is NAGVMQNPRHLVRRRGQEARLRCSPMKGHSHVYWYRQLPEEGLKFMVYLQKENIIDESGMPKERFSAEFPKEGPSILRIQQVVRGDSAAYFCASSTRDGNYGYTFGSGTRLTVV.

The chain recombines TRBV7-3 with TRBJ2-3; TRBD2 aligns across 12 bases. Looked up from germline, CDR1 is SGHTA and CDR2 is FQGTGA. CDR3 length equals 16 residues. With V trimmed by 3 bases and J by 0 bases, 1 base remained unmatched. In DNA, the CDR3 is TGTGCCAGCAGCTTCGGACTAGCGGGAAGCACAGATACGCAGTATTTT. Amino acid sequence: CASSFGLAGSTDTQYF.